The source of this TCR beta chain is a study of cytomegalovirus exposure and HLA in healthy donors. This CDR3 comprises 15 residues. In germline, CDR1 is MNHEY, CDR2 SVGAGI. The ends lost 8 bases at V and 0 bases at J; junction bases unmatched: 7. The PCR contained 60 Vbeta and 13 Jbeta primers. The protocol was immunoSEQ multiplex PCR, while the TCRdb copy is restricted to in-frame clones and leaves out a portion. The sample holds 200,000 to 250,000 clones, over 70% seen once. The genes are TRBV6-5 and TRBJ2-1; TRBD1 aligns across 7 bases. This TCR was recovered from a boy aged 2 to 10 in good health and CMV-seronegative. The specimen sequenced was PBMCs. The CDR3 loop reads CASGPDRVSYNEQFF. Written as DNA, the CDR3 is TGTGCCAGCGGCCCCGACAGGGTCTCCTACAATGAGCAGTTCTTC.